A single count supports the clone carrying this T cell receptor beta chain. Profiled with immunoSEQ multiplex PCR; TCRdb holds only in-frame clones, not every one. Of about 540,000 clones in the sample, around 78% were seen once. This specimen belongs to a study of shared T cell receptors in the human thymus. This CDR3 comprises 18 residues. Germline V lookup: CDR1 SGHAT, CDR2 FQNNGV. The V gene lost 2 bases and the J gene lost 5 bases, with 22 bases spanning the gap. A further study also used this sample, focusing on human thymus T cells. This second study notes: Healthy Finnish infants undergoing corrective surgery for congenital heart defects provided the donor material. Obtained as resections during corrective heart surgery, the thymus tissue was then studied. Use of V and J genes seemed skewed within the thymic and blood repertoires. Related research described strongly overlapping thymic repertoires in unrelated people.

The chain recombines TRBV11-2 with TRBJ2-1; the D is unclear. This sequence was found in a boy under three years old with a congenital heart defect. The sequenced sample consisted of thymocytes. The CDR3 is CASSLFRSGPLGHNEQFF. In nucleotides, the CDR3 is TGTGCCAGCAGCTTATTCAGGTCAGGCCCCCTGGGTCACAATGAGCAGTTCTTC.